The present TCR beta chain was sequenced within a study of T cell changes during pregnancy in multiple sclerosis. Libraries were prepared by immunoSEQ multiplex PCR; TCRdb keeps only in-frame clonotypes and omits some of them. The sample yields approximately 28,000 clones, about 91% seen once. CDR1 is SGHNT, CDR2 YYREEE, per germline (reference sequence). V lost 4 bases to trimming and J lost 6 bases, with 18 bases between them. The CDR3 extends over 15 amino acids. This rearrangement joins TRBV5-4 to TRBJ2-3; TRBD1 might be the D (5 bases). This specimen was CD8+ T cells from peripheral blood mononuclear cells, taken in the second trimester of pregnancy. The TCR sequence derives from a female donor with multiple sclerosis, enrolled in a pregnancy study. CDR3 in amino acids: CASSGNPGIRDTQYF. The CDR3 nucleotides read TGTGCCAGCAGCGGGAACCCAGGGATCAGGGATACGCAGTATTTT.